This paragraph reports one TCR beta chain. The target of this receptor is not known. Base qualities are not provided; no much larger clone lies one nucleotide away. This sample is drawn from a study of blood T cell repertoires in COVID-19 (dated by TCRdb to 2019 to 2021). As for the study more broadly: Samples from collaborators originated in the United States, Italy and Spain and spanned both the acute and convalescent phases of COVID-19. Where available, HLA class I and class II types were taken from metadata supplied by the sample provider and were not determined by assay-based typing. Nearly every sample came with metadata listing a de-identified subject ID, COVID-19 status, age in years and sex. The repertoires were released in a freely available public database meant as a resource for research on the immune response to SARS-CoV-2. The samples were drawn from two sources: the first 160 participants of the ongoing ImmuneRACE study, and 1,200 or so subjects contributed by 6 global collaborators. The material from the prospective study consisted of cDNA or gDNA derived from T cells, B-cell-depleted T cells, or PBMCs. Deeply sampled blood TCRbeta repertoires from subjects exposed to, actively infected with, or recovered from COVID-19 were included in the dataset.

Study-level results and caveats: The quantity of clinical and demographic metadata differed by source and by participant and was supplied without curation.

The collaborating institutions used their own protocols to collect whole blood in K2EDTA tubes. Collaborator samples were shipped for TCRbeta analysis as frozen whole blood, isolated PBMCs, or DNA extracted from either sample type. The V end gives up 0 bases and the J end 6 bases, leaving 4 bases in the junction not matched to a gene. The CDR3 numbers 15 residues from cysteine through phenylalanine. The kept DNA is CDR3 alone, 45 bases in frame from the first base. CDR1 and CDR2 are read off the germline V gene (reference sequence) as LGHDT and YNNKEL. The immunoSEQ Assay, a bias-controlled multiplex PCR, was used to amplify TCRbeta CDR3 regions from genomic DNA. The authors' pipeline ran thus. The number of nucleated cells in each sample was estimated from the amplification of reference gene primers within the assay. Sequence reads were collapsed and filtered to measure the absolute abundance of every unique TCRbeta CDR3 rearrangement. For each sample, productive Simpson clonality was calculated as the square root of Simpson's diversity index across productive rearrangements. TCRdb holds this immuneACCESS table with in-frame rearrangements only. Some clones are missing; in checked studies, unresolved V genes explain under half, and the rest has no known cause. V and J calls and clone size are those listed in that table; D and trimming were worked out from the DNA. The sample includes 150,000 or so clones, with roughly 88% observed a single time. 9.8% of the sample goes to the ten largest clones.

The sequence is built from TRBV3-1 (or the pseudogene TRBV3-2) and TRBJ1-3; 8 central bases correspond to TRBD1. Sequencing used peripheral blood. The receptor's source is a woman in her fifties or sixties with acute or convalescent COVID-19. The CDR3 is CASSQDLDRVNTIYF. In nucleotide form, the sequence is TGTGCCAGCAGCCAAGATTTGGACAGGGTAAACACCATATATTTT.